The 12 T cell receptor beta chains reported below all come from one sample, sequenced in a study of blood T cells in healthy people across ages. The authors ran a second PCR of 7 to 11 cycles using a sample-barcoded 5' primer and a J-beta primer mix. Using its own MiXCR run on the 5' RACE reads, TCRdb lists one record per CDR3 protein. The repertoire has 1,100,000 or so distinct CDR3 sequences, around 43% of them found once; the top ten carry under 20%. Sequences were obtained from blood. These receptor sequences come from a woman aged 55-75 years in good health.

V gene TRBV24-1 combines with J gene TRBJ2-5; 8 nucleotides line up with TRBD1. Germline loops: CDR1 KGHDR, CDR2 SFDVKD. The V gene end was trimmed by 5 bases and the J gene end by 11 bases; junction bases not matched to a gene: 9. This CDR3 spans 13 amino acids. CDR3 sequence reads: CATSVGRGQKQYF. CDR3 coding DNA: TGTGCCACCAGTGTTGGCAGGGGGCAGAAGCAGTACTTC.

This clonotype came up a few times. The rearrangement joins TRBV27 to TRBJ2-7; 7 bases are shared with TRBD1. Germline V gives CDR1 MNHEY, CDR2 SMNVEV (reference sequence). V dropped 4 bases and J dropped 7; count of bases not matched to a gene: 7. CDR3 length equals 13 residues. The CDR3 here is CASSSGGTSEQYF. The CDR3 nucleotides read TGTGCCAGCAGTTCAGGGGGAACCTCTGAGCAGTACTTC.

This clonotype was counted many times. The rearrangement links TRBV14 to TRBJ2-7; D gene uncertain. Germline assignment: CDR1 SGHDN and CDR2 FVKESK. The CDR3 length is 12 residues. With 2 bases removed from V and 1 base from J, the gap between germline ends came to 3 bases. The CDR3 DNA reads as TGTGCCAGCAGCCAACGTTCCTACGAGCAGTACTTC. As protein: CASSQRSYEQYF.

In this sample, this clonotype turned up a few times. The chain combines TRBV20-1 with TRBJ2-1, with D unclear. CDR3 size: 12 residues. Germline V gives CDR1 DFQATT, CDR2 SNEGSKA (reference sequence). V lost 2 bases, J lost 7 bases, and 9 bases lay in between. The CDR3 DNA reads TGCAGTGCTAGACGCTCTTTGAATGAGCAGTTCTTC. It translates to CSARRSLNEQFF.

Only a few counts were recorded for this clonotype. The CDR3 protein is CASSLSLDGEQFF. The DNA for the CDR3 is TGTGCCAGCAGTTTATCGCTGGACGGTGAGCAGTTCTTC. The chain has TRBV27 and TRBJ2-1, with no clear D. This CDR3 comprises 13 residues. Deletions cut 0 bases from V and 9 bases from J, with 9 bases between. The germline CDR1 and CDR2 sequences are MNHEY and SMNVEV (reference sequence).

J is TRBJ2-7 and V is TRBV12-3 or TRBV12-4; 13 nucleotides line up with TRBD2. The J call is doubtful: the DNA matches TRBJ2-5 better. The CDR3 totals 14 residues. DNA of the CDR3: TGTGCCAGCAGCGTACTAGCGGGAGGGGAGACCCAGTACTTC. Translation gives CASSVLAGGETQYF.

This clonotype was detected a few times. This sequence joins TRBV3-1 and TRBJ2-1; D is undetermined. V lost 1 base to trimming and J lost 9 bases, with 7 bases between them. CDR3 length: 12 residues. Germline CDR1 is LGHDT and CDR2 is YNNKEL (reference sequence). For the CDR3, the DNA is TGTGCCAGCAGCCAAGCTGGGATTGAGCAGTTCTTC. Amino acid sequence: CASSQAGIEQFF.

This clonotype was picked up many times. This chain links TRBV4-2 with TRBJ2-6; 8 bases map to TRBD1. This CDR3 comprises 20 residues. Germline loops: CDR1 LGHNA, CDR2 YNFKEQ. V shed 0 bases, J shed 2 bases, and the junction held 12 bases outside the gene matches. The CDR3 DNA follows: TGTGCCAGCAGCCAAGAGGACAGCAGGGGGCTCGTGGCTGGGGCCAACGTCCTGACTTTC. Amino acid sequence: CASSQEDSRGLVAGANVLTF.

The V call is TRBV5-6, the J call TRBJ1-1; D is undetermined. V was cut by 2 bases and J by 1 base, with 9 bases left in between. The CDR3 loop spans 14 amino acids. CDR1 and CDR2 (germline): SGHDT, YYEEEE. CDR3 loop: CASSLPTRNTEAFF. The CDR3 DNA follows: TGTGCCAGCAGCTTACCGACCAGGAACACTGAAGCTTTCTTT.

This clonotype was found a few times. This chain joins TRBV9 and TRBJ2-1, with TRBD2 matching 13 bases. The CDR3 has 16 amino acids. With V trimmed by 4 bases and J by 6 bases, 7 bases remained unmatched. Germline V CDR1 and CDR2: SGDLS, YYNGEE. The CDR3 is CASSTGLAGDFNEQFF. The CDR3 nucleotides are TGTGCCAGCAGCACAGGACTAGCGGGAGACTTCAATGAGCAGTTCTTC.

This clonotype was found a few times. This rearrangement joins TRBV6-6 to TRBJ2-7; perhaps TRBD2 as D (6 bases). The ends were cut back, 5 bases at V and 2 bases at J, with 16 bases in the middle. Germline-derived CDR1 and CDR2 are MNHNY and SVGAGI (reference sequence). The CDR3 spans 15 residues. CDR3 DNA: TGTGCCAGCAGTCAATTAGCGTGGGGGGCCTACGAGCAGTACTTC. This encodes CASSQLAWGAYEQYF.

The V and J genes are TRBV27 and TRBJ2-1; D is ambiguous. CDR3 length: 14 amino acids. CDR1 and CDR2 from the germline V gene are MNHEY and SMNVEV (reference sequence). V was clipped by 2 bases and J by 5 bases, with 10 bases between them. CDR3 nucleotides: TGTGCCAGCAGTTTAGCGTACCAGCACAATGAGCAGTTCTTC. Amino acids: CASSLAYQHNEQFF.